Following are 15 T cell receptor beta chains from one sample sequenced in a study of T cells expressing NK-cell markers (dated by TCRdb to the early 2020s). Libraries came from 5' RACE. Sequencer: Illumina HiSeq 2000. TCRdb reprocessed the sequencing reads and holds a single record per CDR3 protein sequence, with no DNA. The sample table holds 300,000 to 500,000 distinct CDR3 sequences. The ten top clones hold roughly 10% of the sample. Sequencing used blood T cells: a sorted CD56 or NKG2C T cell subset, CD4+ or CD8+ T cells, or bulk PBMC T cells (not recorded which). These receptors all stem from a woman in her 50s in good health. Donor details come from another sample of the same person, matched by shared clones.

This chain joins TRBV5-1 and TRBJ1-1. The length of the CDR3 is 14 residues. Germline assignment: CDR1 SGHRS and CDR2 YFSETQ. This chain's CDR3 is CASSGTGYGTEAFF.

The chain couples TRBV5-1 to TRBJ2-6. Germline V gene data show CDR1 as SGHRS and CDR2 as YFSETQ. The CDR3 contains 16 residues. The CDR3 loop reads CASSSTTPPGANVLTF.

The chain uses TRBV29-1 and TRBJ2-2; TCRdb designates TRBD2, a call that cannot be tested without DNA. This CDR3 is built from 12 residues. CDR1 SQVTM and CDR2 ANQGSEA come from the germline V gene. The CDR3 sequence is CSVARGPGELFF.

CDR3 loop: CASSQLTGRLSGANVLTF. The chain joins TRBV4-1 to TRBJ2-6; the TCRdb call, TRBD1, lacks DNA for checking. The CDR3 runs 18 residues. Germline CDR1 is MGHRA and CDR2 is YSYEKL.

CDR3 residues: CASSYSASGRRAYEQYF. The rearrangement uses TRBV6-5 and TRBJ2-7; the D call from TCRdb, TRBD2, cannot be confirmed without DNA. Looked up from germline, CDR1 is MNHEY and CDR2 is SVGAGI. This CDR3 is 17 amino acids long.

V and J are TRBV7-8 and TRBJ2-1; TCRdb picks TRBD2, but there is no DNA to check that call. Germline values: CDR1 SGHVS, CDR2 FQNEAQ. The CDR3 is made up of 17 amino acids. This CDR3 is CASSQTHEGFSYNEQFF. The whole variable domain, filled in from reference TRBV7-8 and TRBJ2-1, reads GAGVSQSPRYKVAKRGQDVALRCDPISGHVSLFWYQQALGQGPEFLTYFQNEAQLDKSGLPSDRFFAERPEGSVSTLKIQRTQQEDSAVYLCASSQTHEGFSYNEQFFGPGTRLTVL.

The chain links TRBV2 to TRBJ2-1; TCRdb reports TRBD2, a call that lacks DNA to check it against. From germline, CDR1 is SNHLY and CDR2 FYNNEI. This CDR3 is 15 amino acids long. The CDR3 loop reads CASSHRREGREEQFF.

The chain has TRBV7-8 and TRBJ2-1. Germline CDR1 reads SGHVS; CDR2 reads FQNEAQ. The CDR3 runs 15 residues. The CDR3: CASSIRIAQRNEQFF.

J is TRBJ2-1 and V is TRBV6-5. The germline V gene has CDR1 MNHEY and CDR2 SVGAGI. The CDR3 is made up of 16 amino acids. The CDR3: CASSRTGGRHYNEQFF.

V gene TRBV12-3 or TRBV12-4 combines with J gene TRBJ1-1; TCRdb's D call of TRBD1 is untestable without DNA. The CDR3 has 13 amino acids. This CDR3 reads CASSKDRVGLAFF.

This chain joins TRBV28 and TRBJ2-3. This CDR3 spans 14 amino acids. The germline V gene encodes CDR1 MDHEN and CDR2 SYDVKM. The CDR3: CASILATSTDTQYF.

This chain uses TRBV25-1 with TRBJ1-1; the D call of TRBD1 rests on TCRdb alone, since no DNA is present to check it. Germline-derived CDR1 and CDR2 are MGHDK and SYGVNS. There are 11 residues in the CDR3. The CDR3: CASIYWGMAFF.

The chain joins TRBV10-1 to TRBJ2-3; the TRBD2 assignment by TCRdb is unverifiable without DNA. Germline CDR1 and CDR2: WNHNN and SYGVQD (reference sequence). The CDR3 has 18 amino acids. The CDR3 protein is CASSAGRGSGFNTDTQYF.

The V call is TRBV3-1, the J call TRBJ2-1; checking the TCRdb D call of TRBD2 is not possible without DNA. Germline V CDR1 and CDR2: LGHDT, YNNKEL (reference sequence). The length of the CDR3 is 17 residues. CDR3 region: CASSQVGLAESYNEQFF.

The J gene is TRBJ2-5, the V gene TRBV29-1; TCRdb selects TRBD1, and the lack of DNA leaves this call unchecked. The CDR3 has 13 residues. Per the germline V gene, CDR1 is SQVTM and CDR2 is ANQGSEA. CDR3 region: CSVGTRGEETQYF.